This TCR beta chain was sequenced during a study of T cell responses to AZD1222 COVID-19 vaccine. Study-level points and caveats: Spike-specific TCR depth and breadth grew after two AZD1222 doses. Researchers report vaccine-associated CD4 TCRs spanning spike, with dominance at 160-218 and 743-854. Reportedly, nearly half of unique spike TCRs recognized epitopes outside B.1.351/B.1.1.7 mutations.

Sequenced by immunoSEQ multiplex PCR; TCRdb stores in-frame clones only, minus some. The data hold 140,000 to 150,000 clones, with roughly 84% observed a single time. The study pooled second doses at about 4 or about 12 weeks. Unmatched junction bases numbered 8, after V lost 8 bases and J lost 4 bases. Germline V gene lookup returns CDR1 MNHEY and CDR2 SVGAGI. The CDR3 runs to 14 residues. Concerning this clone itself: The antigen remains unidentified.

The sequencing here drew on peripheral blood, taken 28 days after the second AZD1222 dose. The receptor was derived from an adult who received the AZD1222 COVID-19 vaccine. The gene calls are TRBV6-5 and TRBJ1-5; 7 bases line up with TRBD1. CDR3 DNA: TGTGCCAGCCGACCGGGACAGAAAAATCAGCCCCAGCATTTT. Protein sequence: CASRPGQKNQPQHF.